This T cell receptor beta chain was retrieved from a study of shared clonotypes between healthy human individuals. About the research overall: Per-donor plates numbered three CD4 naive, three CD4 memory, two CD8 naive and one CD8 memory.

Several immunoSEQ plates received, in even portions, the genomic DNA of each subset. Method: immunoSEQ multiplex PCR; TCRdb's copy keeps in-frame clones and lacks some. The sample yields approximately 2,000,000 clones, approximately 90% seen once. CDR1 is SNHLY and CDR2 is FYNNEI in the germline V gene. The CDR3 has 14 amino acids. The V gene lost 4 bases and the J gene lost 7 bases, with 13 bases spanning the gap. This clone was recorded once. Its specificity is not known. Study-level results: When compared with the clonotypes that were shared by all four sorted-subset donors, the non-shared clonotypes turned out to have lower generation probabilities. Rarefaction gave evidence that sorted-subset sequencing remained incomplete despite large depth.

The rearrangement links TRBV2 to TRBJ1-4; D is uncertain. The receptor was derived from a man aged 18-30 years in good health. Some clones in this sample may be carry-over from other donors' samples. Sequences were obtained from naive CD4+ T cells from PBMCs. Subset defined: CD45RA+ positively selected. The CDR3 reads CASSVRSEGEKLFF. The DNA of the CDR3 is TGTGCCAGCAGTGTCAGATCCGAAGGTGAAAAACTGTTTTTT.